This T cell receptor beta chain was observed in a study of blood T cell repertoires in COVID-19. TCRdb keeps only in-frame clones here, not all; method: immunoSEQ multiplex PCR. The table shows 430,000 or so clones, with nearly 90% occurring only once. CDR3 size: 15 residues. With V trimmed by 5 bases and J by 4 bases, 9 bases remained unmatched. Germline V gene lookup returns CDR1 SGHAT and CDR2 FQNNGV. Participants, about 18 to 89 years old, spanned about two dozen US areas. The sample was PBMCs or T cells enriched from blood (not recorded which). The rearrangement links TRBV11-2 to TRBJ2-3; 7 bases match TRBD2. This receptor was taken from a woman aged 18-29 years who had been exposed to COVID-19. The CDR3 reads CASSLVGGGADTQYF. CDR3 DNA: TGTGCCAGCAGCCTTGTCGGGGGAGGGGCAGATACGCAGTATTTT.